This is a list of T cell receptor beta chains from one sample in a study of cytomegalovirus exposure and HLA in healthy donors. Sequencing used immunoSEQ multiplex PCR; TCRdb keeps in-frame clones, though not all of them. Of about 72,000 clones in the sample, roughly 94% were seen once. Source material: PBMCs. The receptors were gathered from a woman between 18 and 30 years old in good health and CMV-seronegative. Each CDR3 is given with its conserved first and last residue. A D gene is named only where the DNA matches it firmly. Clone sizes are given selectively: once, few, many, or a class where the clone is expanded.

d_call: -
v_call: TRBV7-6
j_call: TRBJ2-1
clone_size: -
cdr3_aa: CASSLVQGYNEQFF
cdr3_nt: TGTGCCAGCAGCTTAGTGCAGGGTTACAATGAGCAGTTCTTC

d_call: -
v_call: TRBV5-5
j_call: TRBJ1-6
clone_size: -
cdr3_aa: CASSLVEGDSPLHF
cdr3_nt: TGTGCCAGCAGCTTGGTAGAGGGCGATTCACCCCTCCACTTT

d_call: TRBD1
v_call: TRBV7-2
j_call: TRBJ1-4
clone_size: once
cdr3_aa: CASSLAGTAEKLFF
cdr3_nt: TGTGCCAGCAGCTTAGCCGGGACAGCCGAAAAACTGTTTTTT

d_call: TRBD1
v_call: TRBV25-1
j_call: TRBJ2-3
clone_size: -
cdr3_aa: CASSGPGQGIADTQYF
cdr3_nt: TGTGCCAGCAGTGGTCCGGGACAGGGGATCGCAGATACGCAGTATTTT

d_call: TRBD1
v_call: TRBV4-3
j_call: TRBJ1-6
clone_size: -
cdr3_aa: CASSQQTGGTGNSPLHF
cdr3_nt: TGCGCCAGCAGCCAACAAACCGGTGGGACAGGAAATTCACCCCTCCACTTT

d_call: TRBD2
v_call: TRBV7-9
j_call: TRBJ2-1
clone_size: -
cdr3_aa: CASSLESRGGANEQFF
cdr3_nt: TGTGCCAGCAGCTTAGAGTCTCGCGGGGGGGCGAATGAGCAGTTCTTC

d_call: TRBD2
v_call: TRBV4-3
j_call: TRBJ2-3
clone_size: -
cdr3_aa: CASSQGGLAVASTDTQYF
cdr3_nt: TGCGCCAGCAGCCAGGGGGGACTAGCGGTCGCTAGCACAGATACGCAGTATTTT

d_call: TRBD2
v_call: TRBV15
j_call: TRBJ2-1
clone_size: -
cdr3_aa: CATRSGGGRNEQFF
cdr3_nt: TGTGCCACCCGAAGCGGGGGGGGGCGGAATGAGCAGTTCTTC

d_call: TRBD1
v_call: TRBV19
j_call: TRBJ1-2
clone_size: -
cdr3_aa: CASTVGTGEDGYGYTF
cdr3_nt: TGTGCCAGTACCGTAGGGACAGGGGAAGATGGATATGGCTACACCTTC

d_call: -
v_call: TRBV10-2
j_call: TRBJ1-3
clone_size: -
cdr3_aa: CASSPQDGRGNTIYF
cdr3_nt: TGCGCCAGCAGCCCACAGGATGGACGTGGAAACACCATATATTTT

d_call: -
v_call: TRBV28
j_call: TRBJ2-7
clone_size: -
cdr3_aa: CASSVEGSSYEQYF
cdr3_nt: TGTGCCAGCAGTGTAGAAGGGAGCTCCTACGAGCAGTACTTC

d_call: -
v_call: TRBV9
j_call: TRBJ2-1
clone_size: once
cdr3_aa: CASSAEGASYNEQFF
cdr3_nt: TGTGCCAGCAGCGCGGAGGGGGCCTCCTACAATGAGCAGTTCTTC

d_call: TRBD2
v_call: TRBV19
j_call: TRBJ2-1
clone_size: -
cdr3_aa: CASSIVGTMFYNEQFF
cdr3_nt: TGTGCCAGTAGTATAGTCGGGACTATGTTTTACAATGAGCAGTTCTTC

d_call: -
v_call: TRBV7-7
j_call: TRBJ2-1
clone_size: -
cdr3_aa: CASSLAQYNEQFF
cdr3_nt: TGTGCTAGCAGCTTAGCGCAGTACAATGAGCAGTTCTTC

d_call: TRBD1
v_call: TRBV19
j_call: TRBJ1-1
clone_size: many
cdr3_aa: CASSADRGAEAFF
cdr3_nt: TGTGCCAGTAGCGCAGACAGGGGGGCTGAAGCTTTCTTT

d_call: TRBD1
v_call: TRBV28
j_call: TRBJ2-2
clone_size: -
cdr3_aa: CASSFLGQSTGELFF
cdr3_nt: TGTGCCAGCAGTTTTTTGGGACAGTCCACCGGGGAGCTGTTTTTT

d_call: -
v_call: TRBV7-9
j_call: TRBJ1-2
clone_size: once
cdr3_aa: CASSLGGLNGYTF
cdr3_nt: TGTGCCAGCAGCCTTGGGGGGTTAAATGGCTACACCTTC

d_call: -
v_call: TRBV5-8
j_call: TRBJ1-2
clone_size: -
cdr3_aa: CASGTGIYGYTF
cdr3_nt: TGTGCCAGCGGTACAGGGATCTATGGCTACACCTTC

d_call: -
v_call: TRBV7-3
j_call: TRBJ2-1
clone_size: -
cdr3_aa: CASSPAASSYNEQFF
cdr3_nt: TGTGCCAGCAGCCCCGCCGCGAGCTCCTACAATGAGCAGTTCTTC

d_call: -
v_call: TRBV13
j_call: TRBJ1-2
clone_size: -
cdr3_aa: CASSSTPGYGYTF
cdr3_nt: TGTGCCAGCAGCTCAACCCCAGGCTATGGCTACACCTTC

d_call: TRBD2
v_call: TRBV6-5
j_call: TRBJ2-5
clone_size: -
cdr3_aa: CASSYTGLASGETQYF
cdr3_nt: TGTGCCAGCAGTTACACGGGACTAGCTAGTGGGGAGACCCAGTACTTC

d_call: TRBD1
v_call: TRBV9
j_call: TRBJ1-2
clone_size: -
cdr3_aa: CASRLGDRDERGYTF
cdr3_nt: TGTGCCAGCAGACTAGGGGACAGGGACGAGCGTGGCTACACCTTC

d_call: TRBD2
v_call: TRBV5-1
j_call: TRBJ2-3
clone_size: -
cdr3_aa: CATGFGTSGVTDTQYF
cdr3_nt: TGCGCCACCGGATTCGGGACTAGCGGGGTCACAGATACGCAGTATTTT

d_call: TRBD2
v_call: TRBV28
j_call: TRBJ2-5
clone_size: -
cdr3_aa: CATRRLAGATQETQYF
cdr3_nt: TGTGCCACTCGGAGACTAGCGGGAGCAACACAAGAGACCCAGTACTTC

d_call: TRBD1
v_call: TRBV6-1
j_call: TRBJ1-1
clone_size: -
cdr3_aa: CASTDRGSDTEAFF
cdr3_nt: TGTGCCAGCACGGACAGGGGAAGCGACACTGAAGCTTTCTTT

d_call: TRBD1
v_call: TRBV15
j_call: TRBJ2-2
clone_size: once
cdr3_aa: CATSRDRGQSGELFF
cdr3_nt: TGTGCCACCAGCAGAGACAGGGGGCAGAGCGGGGAGCTGTTTTTT

d_call: -
v_call: TRBV5-1
j_call: TRBJ2-1
clone_size: -
cdr3_aa: CASSLGAGRGEQFF
cdr3_nt: TGCGCCAGCAGCTTGGGGGCAGGGCGGGGTGAGCAGTTCTTC

d_call: -
v_call: TRBV29-1
j_call: TRBJ1-4
clone_size: -
cdr3_aa: CSAGGRWGTNEKLFF
cdr3_nt: TGCAGCGCGGGGGGGAGATGGGGGACTAATGAAAAACTGTTTTTT

d_call: -
v_call: TRBV5-1
j_call: TRBJ1-5
clone_size: once
cdr3_aa: CASSIDGGLNQPQHF
cdr3_nt: TGCGCCAGCAGCATCGATGGAGGCTTAAATCAGCCCCAGCATTTT

d_call: TRBD1
v_call: TRBV28
j_call: TRBJ1-5
clone_size: once
cdr3_aa: CASSKQGASNQPQHF
cdr3_nt: TGTGCCAGCAGCAAACAGGGGGCGAGCAATCAGCCCCAGCATTTT

d_call: TRBD1
v_call: TRBV7-8
j_call: TRBJ1-5
clone_size: once
cdr3_aa: CASSARGTGGAGFKPQHF
cdr3_nt: TGTGCCAGCAGCGCCCGTGGGACAGGGGGCGCTGGTTTTAAGCCCCAGCATTTT

d_call: TRBD1
v_call: TRBV7-9
j_call: TRBJ1-2
clone_size: -
cdr3_aa: CASSPTGGNGYTF
cdr3_nt: TGTGCCAGCAGCCCAACAGGGGGCAACGGCTACACCTTC

d_call: -
v_call: TRBV18
j_call: TRBJ2-5
clone_size: -
cdr3_aa: CASARSGQKETQYF
cdr3_nt: TGTGCCAGCGCGCGCTCAGGGCAGAAAGAGACCCAGTACTTC

d_call: -
v_call: TRBV7-3
j_call: TRBJ1-1
clone_size: -
cdr3_aa: CASSLIARGENTEAFF
cdr3_nt: TGTGCCAGCAGCTTAATTGCCCGGGGGGAAAACACTGAAGCTTTCTTT

d_call: TRBD1
v_call: TRBV28
j_call: TRBJ2-2
clone_size: -
cdr3_aa: CASSGTGGTGELFF
cdr3_nt: TGTGCCAGCAGTGGGACAGGAGGCACCGGGGAGCTGTTTTTT

d_call: TRBD1
v_call: TRBV7-3
j_call: TRBJ2-1
clone_size: once
cdr3_aa: CASSAGTGVYNEQFF
cdr3_nt: TGTGCCAGCAGCGCCGGGACAGGAGTATACAATGAGCAGTTCTTC

d_call: TRBD2
v_call: TRBV9
j_call: TRBJ2-1
clone_size: once
cdr3_aa: CASSGRLAGVNEQFF
cdr3_nt: TGTGCCAGCAGCGGACGGCTAGCGGGGGTAAATGAGCAGTTCTTC

d_call: TRBD1
v_call: TRBV5-4
j_call: TRBJ1-6
clone_size: -
cdr3_aa: CASSLGGGALNSPLHF
cdr3_nt: TGTGCCAGCAGCTTAGGAGGGGGCGCCTTGAATTCACCCCTCCACTTT

d_call: TRBD1
v_call: TRBV14
j_call: TRBJ1-6
clone_size: -
cdr3_aa: CASSTRDRGRSNSPLHF
cdr3_nt: TGTGCCAGCAGCACCCGGGACAGGGGAAGGAGTAATTCACCCCTCCACTTT

d_call: TRBD1
v_call: TRBV27
j_call: TRBJ2-1
clone_size: -
cdr3_aa: CASSGTASYNEQFF
cdr3_nt: TGTGCCAGCTCCGGGACAGCCAGCTACAATGAGCAGTTCTTC

d_call: TRBD1
v_call: TRBV9
j_call: TRBJ2-3
clone_size: once
cdr3_aa: CASSPHPRQGASDTQYF
cdr3_nt: TGTGCCAGCAGCCCGCACCCCCGACAGGGGGCCTCAGATACGCAGTATTTT

d_call: -
v_call: TRBV18
j_call: TRBJ1-3
clone_size: -
cdr3_aa: CASSPQEKNTIYF
cdr3_nt: TGTGCCAGCTCACCACAGGAGAAAAACACCATATATTTT

d_call: TRBD1
v_call: TRBV12-5
j_call: TRBJ1-2
clone_size: once
cdr3_aa: CASGLGLPGTGGMNGYTF
cdr3_nt: TGTGCTAGTGGTTTGGGCCTTCCCGGGACAGGGGGGATGAATGGCTACACCTTC

d_call: -
v_call: TRBV7-2
j_call: TRBJ1-5
clone_size: once
cdr3_aa: CASSLGPAGGQPQHF
cdr3_nt: TGTGCCAGCAGCTTAGGGCCCGCGGGCGGGCAGCCCCAGCATTTT

d_call: -
v_call: TRBV18
j_call: TRBJ1-4
clone_size: -
cdr3_aa: CASSPERFENEKLFF
cdr3_nt: TGTGCCAGCTCACCGGAGCGTTTCGAGAATGAAAAACTGTTTTTT